Presented here are 30 T cell receptor beta chains from one specimen sequenced in a study of PD-1 blockade in mismatch repair-deficient tumors. Sequencing was performed with immunoSEQ multiplex PCR; in TCRdb, only in-frame clones are kept and a portion is missing. The sample has tens of thousands of clones; roughly 80% are singletons. The sample here was peripheral blood, taken 44 weeks after starting pembrolizumab. These receptors were collected from an adult with mismatch repair-deficient cancer.

V usage is TRBV6-5 and J usage is TRBJ1-3, with no clear D. V lost 7 bases, J lost 1 base, and 5 bases lay in between. The length of the CDR3 is 12 residues. Looked up from germline, CDR1 is MNHEY and CDR2 is SVGAGI. CDR3 sequence reads: CASIGSGNTIYF. CDR3 DNA sequence: TGTGCCAGCATAGGGTCTGGAAACACCATATATTTT.

V and J are TRBV7-2 and TRBJ2-5; 11 bases are a match to TRBD2. Losses at the gene ends were 7 bases for V and 10 bases for J; bases not matched to a gene: 14. The germline gives CDR1 SGHTA, CDR2 FQGNSA. This CDR3 is 15 amino acids long. In nucleotides, the CDR3 is TGTGCCAGCACCAGGGGGGTAGCGGGAGGGCTGGGCCAGTACTTC. Translation gives CASTRGVAGGLGQYF.

V usage is TRBV19 and J usage is TRBJ2-1; D may be TRBD1 (6 bases). This CDR3 has 13 residues. CDR1 is LNHDA, CDR2 SQIVND, per germline (reference sequence). V was shortened by 4 bases and J by 10 bases, with 14 bases between the two germline ends. The CDR3 here is CASSRGLLSEQFF. The CDR3 DNA sequence: TGTGCCAGTAGTAGGGGGCTATTAAGCGAGCAGTTCTTC.

V and J are TRBV19 and TRBJ1-3; D remains unclear. The germline V gene has CDR1 LNHDA and CDR2 SQIVND (reference sequence). With 3 bases removed from V and 4 bases from J, the gap between germline ends came to 13 bases. CDR3 length equals 15 residues. In DNA, the CDR3 is TGTGCCAGTAGTATTAACCCAACCGCAGGAAACACCATATATTTT. Translating gives CASSINPTAGNTIYF.

This clone was observed a few times. The CDR3 is CASGLVRLPGLAGTNTGELFF. The CDR3 coding sequence is TGTGCTAGTGGTTTGGTCCGACTCCCTGGACTAGCGGGGACGAACACCGGGGAGCTGTTTTTT. The chain recombines TRBV12-5 with TRBJ2-2; TRBD2 aligns across 12 bases. Unmatched junction bases numbered 11, after V lost 0 bases and J lost 0 bases. Germline-derived CDR1 and CDR2 are LGHNT and FRNRAP. The CDR3 length is 21 residues.

The V call is TRBV27, the J call TRBJ2-2; 11 nucleotides align to TRBD2. CDR3 length equals 18 residues. Trimming cost V 0 bases and J 1 base; bases outside gene matches: 4. CDR1 and CDR2 (germline): MNHEY, SMNVEV (reference sequence). The CDR3 loop reads CASSLSQGTSGNTGELFF. The CDR3 DNA reads as TGTGCCAGCAGTTTATCTCAGGGGACTAGCGGGAACACCGGGGAGCTGTTTTTT.

In its sample, this clone was seen a few times. This chain uses TRBV20-1 with TRBJ2-7; D may be TRBD2 (6 bases). V was trimmed by 7 bases and J by 0 bases, leaving 7 bases between them. Germline V gives CDR1 DFQATT, CDR2 SNEGSKA (reference sequence). This CDR3 spans 11 amino acids. The CDR3 protein is CSVGGSYEQYF. CDR3 nucleotide sequence: TGCAGTGTCGGGGGCTCCTACGAGCAGTACTTC.

The rearrangement uses TRBV29-1 and TRBJ2-7; D ambiguous. CDR1 is SQVTM and CDR2 is ANQGSEA in the germline V gene. CDR3 length: 13 residues. Trimming took off 0 bases at V and 1 base at J, with 7 bases between the two ends. The CDR3 is CSVEDSRSYEQYF. CDR3 nucleotide sequence: TGCAGCGTTGAAGACTCTCGGTCCTACGAGCAGTACTTC.

This clone came up once. The rearrangement uses TRBV14 and TRBJ2-7, with a tentative D call TRBD1 (5 bases). CDR1 and CDR2 (germline): SGHDN, FVKESK. The CDR3 consists of 15 residues. With 5 bases removed from V and 5 bases from J, the gap between germline ends came to 19 bases. CDR3 sequence: CASSKTVSVFHEQYF. The CDR3 bases are TGTGCCAGCAGCAAGACAGTCTCAGTCTTCCACGAGCAGTACTTC.

The chain carries TRBV18 and TRBJ2-7; 8 bases agree with TRBD2. With 3 bases clipped from V and 4 bases from J, the junction kept 8 bases outside the gene matches. Germline lookup yields CDR1 KGHSH and CDR2 LQKENI. The CDR3 covers 15 residues. In nucleotides, the CDR3 is TGTGCCAGCTCACCGGATAGCGGGAACGCTTACGAGCAGTACTTC. It codes for CASSPDSGNAYEQYF.

This CDR3 reads CASSITGPGQPQHF. DNA of the CDR3: TGTGCCAGCAGTATAACAGGGCCCGGTCAGCCCCAGCATTTT. This chain links TRBV13 with TRBJ1-5, with TRBD1 as a possible D gene (6 bases). V lost 6 bases, J lost 6 bases, and 15 bases lay in between. The germline V gene has CDR1 PRHDT and CDR2 FYEKMQ (reference sequence). The CDR3 contains 14 residues.

This clone was detected only a few times. The chain carries TRBV6-5 and TRBJ1-1; no firm D call. The CDR3 is 13 residues long. Germline V CDR1 and CDR2: MNHEY, SVGAGI. With 3 bases removed from V and 1 base from J, the gap between germline ends came to 6 bases. The CDR3, as DNA: TGTGCCAGCAGTTATGCGGAGAACACTGAAGCTTTCTTT. Amino acid sequence: CASSYAENTEAFF.

The chain combines TRBV29-1 with TRBJ1-5; 9 bases map to TRBD1. In germline, CDR1 is SQVTM, CDR2 ANQGSEA. Trimming cost V 7 bases and J 4 bases; bases outside gene matches: 8. This CDR3 has 14 amino acids. The CDR3 DNA reads TGCAGCGCCAGGACAGGGGAGGCAAATCAGCCCCAGCATTTT. As protein: CSARTGEANQPQHF.

The chain carries TRBV7-6 and TRBJ2-7, with 7 bases matching TRBD2. This CDR3 comprises 16 residues. J was trimmed by 5 bases and V by 5 bases; bases with no gene match: 15. Germline V gene lookup returns CDR1 SGHVS and CDR2 FNYEAQ. CDR3 protein: CASSTQAGKRVHEQYF. The CDR3 nucleotides are TGTGCCAGCAGCACCCAAGCGGGGAAGCGGGTCCACGAGCAGTACTTC.

The chain couples TRBV11-2 to TRBJ2-3; D might be TRBD2 (6 bases). Per the germline V gene, CDR1 is SGHAT and CDR2 is FQNNGV. The CDR3 consists of 15 residues. The germline V and J ends were trimmed by 3 bases and 7 bases, with 17 bases remaining between them. The CDR3: CASSFDFAGRNTQYF. In DNA form, the CDR3 reads TGTGCCAGCAGCTTTGATTTCGCAGGGAGGAATACGCAGTATTTT.

This chain uses TRBV5-5 with TRBJ1-1; unclear D gene. With 0 bases removed from V and 0 bases from J, the gap between germline ends came to 6 bases. Per the germline V gene, CDR1 is SGHKS and CDR2 is YYEKEE (reference sequence). CDR3 length: 14 amino acids. In DNA form, the CDR3 reads TGTGCCAGCAGCTTGGGTCAAATGAACACTGAAGCTTTCTTT. Translated: CASSLGQMNTEAFF.

The chain has TRBV7-9 and TRBJ2-1, with D unresolved. CDR3 length: 15 residues. V shed 4 bases and J shed 6 bases, with 16 bases lying between them. Germline loops: CDR1 SEHNR, CDR2 FQNEAQ (reference sequence). CDR3 in DNA: TGTGCCAGCAGCTCACCGACCAAGTCTCGCAATGAGCAGTTCTTC. This encodes CASSSPTKSRNEQFF.

This clone was recorded once. The chain carries TRBV19 and TRBJ1-2; the D gene is possibly TRBD1 (5 bases). Trimming cost V 8 bases and J 2 bases, with 18 bases left between them. Germline assignment: CDR1 LNHDA and CDR2 SQIVND (reference sequence). This CDR3 contains 15 residues. This CDR3 reads CASVEIGRANYGYTF. CDR3 coding DNA: TGTGCCAGTGTAGAGATTGGCAGGGCCAACTATGGCTACACCTTC.

This sequence joins TRBV27 and TRBJ2-1, with 13 bases fitting TRBD2. Looked up from germline, CDR1 is MNHEY and CDR2 is SMNVEV (reference sequence). Trimming took 0 bases from V and 7 from J; bases not matched to a gene: 6. There are 17 residues in the CDR3. The DNA for the CDR3 is TGTGCCAGCAGTTTATCGGGCCGGACTAGCGGGAGTAATGAGCAGTTCTTC. Its translation is CASSLSGRTSGSNEQFF.

Details on this clone: At the DNA level, this CDR3 is encoded by other sequences in the same sample as well. The chain employs TRBV5-1 and TRBJ2-3; D call uncertain. V dropped 0 bases and J dropped 0 bases, with 5 bases sitting between them. Germline V lookup: CDR1 SGHRS, CDR2 YFSETQ. The CDR3 is 14 amino acids. The CDR3 here is CASSLGQSTDTQYF. As DNA, the CDR3 is TGCGCCAGCAGCTTGGGCCAAAGCACAGATACGCAGTATTTT.

The chain is built from TRBV7-2 and TRBJ2-1; D is perhaps TRBD2 (6 bases). Deletions cut 4 bases from V and 8 bases from J, with 15 bases between. The length of the CDR3 is 14 residues. The germline CDR1 and CDR2 sequences are SGHTA and FQGNSA. CDR3: CASSSPTTSYEQFF. The CDR3 DNA is TGTGCCAGCAGCTCCCCGACGACTAGTTATGAGCAGTTCTTC.

J is TRBJ2-3 and V is TRBV7-3; 10 nucleotides align to TRBD2. The CDR3 is made up of 18 amino acids. Germline V CDR1 and CDR2: SGHTA, FQGTGA. J was trimmed by 0 bases and V by 5 bases; bases with no gene match: 11. CDR3 sequence (DNA): TGTGCCAGCAGCCCAGGGGGACTAGCGACTACTAGCACAGATACGCAGTATTTT. As protein: CASSPGGLATTSTDTQYF.

CDR3 residues: CASSDGTDNSPLHF. The CDR3 DNA sequence: TGTGCCAGCAGTGACGGGACAGATAATTCACCCCTCCACTTT. J is TRBJ1-6 and V is TRBV6-4; TRBD1 aligns across 7 bases. Trimming removed 2 bases from V and 5 bases from J; junction bases left unmatched: 0. The CDR3 contains 14 residues. Germline loops: CDR1 MRHNA, CDR2 SNTAGT.

The chain is built from TRBV29-1 and TRBJ2-1, with TRBD2 as a possible D gene (5 bases). V dropped 3 bases and J dropped 2 bases, with 8 bases sitting between them. CDR1 and CDR2 (germline): SQVTM, ANQGSEA. This CDR3 has 13 residues. The CDR3 here is CSVEKAAYNEQFF. The CDR3 bases are TGCAGCGTTGAGAAAGCGGCCTACAATGAGCAGTTCTTC.

V gene TRBV19 combines with J gene TRBJ1-2; 8 nucleotides match TRBD1. The CDR3 has 14 amino acids. After removal of 5 bases from V and 2 bases from J, the junction contained 4 bases not matched to a gene. Germline V gene lookup returns CDR1 LNHDA and CDR2 SQIVND (reference sequence). CDR3 sequence: CASSEGTGNYGYTF. The CDR3 region has the DNA TGTGCCAGTAGTGAGGGGACAGGCAACTATGGCTACACCTTC.

V gene TRBV6-1 combines with J gene TRBJ2-4; the match to TRBD1 covers 8 bases. This CDR3 has 15 amino acids. J lost 3 bases, V lost 6 bases, and 7 bases had no gene match. The V gene's germline CDR1 is MNHNS and CDR2 SASEGT. The CDR3 sequence is CASRRDRNDKNIQYF. CDR3 DNA: TGTGCCAGCAGACGGGACAGGAACGACAAAAACATTCAGTACTTC.

The rearrangement links TRBV30 to TRBJ2-1; the D gene could be TRBD1 or TRBD2 (6 bases each). CDR3 length: 14 amino acids. Germline lookup yields CDR1 GTSNPN and CDR2 SVGIG (reference sequence). Trimming took off 0 bases at V and 8 bases at J, with 14 bases between the two ends. The chain's CDR3 is CAWSVGGPLDEQFF. Here the CDR3 DNA reads TGTGCCTGGAGTGTTGGGGGGCCCCTGGATGAGCAGTTCTTC.

The chain is built from TRBV7-2 and TRBJ2-1; D unresolved. Germline-derived CDR1 and CDR2 are SGHTA and FQGNSA. V was clipped by 1 base and J by 0 bases, with 10 bases between them. CDR3 length: 16 amino acids. CDR3 in amino acids: CASSLVGTSSYNEQFF. The CDR3 DNA is TGTGCCAGCAGCTTAGTTGGAACCAGCTCCTACAATGAGCAGTTCTTC. The full variable domain, completed using reference TRBV7-2 and TRBJ2-1, is GAGVSQSPSNKVTEKGKDVELRCDPISGHTALYWYRQSLGQGLEFLIYFQGNSAPDKSGLPSDRFSAERTGGSVSTLTIQRTQQEDSAVYLCASSLVGTSSYNEQFFGPGTRLTVL.

The CDR3 here is CATSRDLEGYEQYF. DNA of the CDR3: TGTGCCACCAGCAGAGATCTTGAGGGCTACGAGCAGTACTTC. The gene calls are TRBV15 and TRBJ2-7, with D possibly being TRBD2 (5 bases). Trimming cost V 0 bases and J 3 bases, with 9 bases left between them. CDR1 is LNHNV and CDR2 is YYDKDF in the germline V gene (reference sequence). CDR3 length: 14 amino acids.

This clone has a single count. The J gene is TRBJ1-1, the V gene TRBV6-6; the match to TRBD1 covers 8 bases. Losses at the gene ends were 9 bases for V and 1 base for J; bases not matched to a gene: 4. CDR3 length: 13 residues. Germline CDR1 and CDR2: MNHNY and SVGAGI (reference sequence). The CDR3, as DNA: TGTGCCAGTCAGGGACAGGAGAACACTGAAGCTTTCTTT. Its protein product is CASQGQENTEAFF.